These T cell receptor beta chains were read from a single sample in a study of T cell clonotyping in hematopoietic cell transplantation. Libraries were prepared by immunoSEQ multiplex PCR; TCRdb keeps only in-frame clonotypes and omits some of them. In the table there are tens of thousands of clones, less than 96% of which are singletons. Sequenced material: peripheral blood mononuclear cells, taken before stem cell transplant. The receptors were sampled from a woman in her forties or fifties with acute myeloid leukemia. Some clones in this sample may be carry-over from other donors' samples. Each CDR3 is given with its conserved first and last residue.

CASSPRDVILSPLHF,TRBV5-1,TRBJ1-6
CASCDRTGYQGTDTQYF,TRBV5-1,TRBJ2-3
CASSIINYGYTF,TRBV19,TRBJ1-2
CASSLRGTEPFGYTF,TRBV7-2,TRBJ1-2
CMYRGANTEAFF,TRBV30,TRBJ1-1
CASSQDRSGELFF,TRBV4-1,TRBJ2-2
CASSVKRVVSGGTDTQYF,TRBV7-3,TRBJ2-3
CASKSAGLAGAGEQFF,TRBV28,TRBJ2-1
CAWSVAMADRYDEQYF,TRBV30,TRBJ2-7
CASSLPRGEQFF,TRBV6-1,TRBJ2-1
CASRGTGVSNQPQHF,TRBV2,TRBJ1-5
CASSQTSGIAGELFF,TRBV7-8,TRBJ2-2
CSSSGSKGTGELFF,TRBV29-1,TRBJ2-2
CAWAGSYEQYF,TRBV30,TRBJ2-7
CAWSVGNEQYF,TRBV30,TRBJ2-7
CASSLDGQGDTEAFF,TRBV7-2,TRBJ1-1
CASSLLQADYGYTF,TRBV5-4,TRBJ1-2
CAWSEYRGTYEQYF,TRBV30,TRBJ2-7
CASLGVPNYGYTF,TRBV2,TRBJ1-2
CASSFLAGGDYEQYF,TRBV7-2,TRBJ2-7
CASSLRELSTGELFF,TRBV7-8,TRBJ2-2
CASSQDGLMTARGMNTEAFF,TRBV4-1,TRBJ1-1
CASRWTGGIVWGYTF,TRBV28,TRBJ1-2
CASSLLEGFDGYTF,TRBV5-1,TRBJ1-2
CSVEETSGFSYEQYF,TRBV29-1,TRBJ2-7
CASSYRDRGPNEKLFF,TRBV6-6,TRBJ1-4
CASSFIGLAGGREQFF,TRBV28,TRBJ2-1
CASSLGDKNYEQYF,TRBV5-1,TRBJ2-7
CASSIIGTGRANTEAFF,TRBV19,TRBJ1-1
CASRALAGGDGYTF,TRBV5-6,TRBJ1-2
CASSHISGSTPYGYTF,TRBV4-1,TRBJ1-2
CASSLVTSYNSPLHF,TRBV5-1,TRBJ1-6
CASSLSIRHQELGTRETQYF,TRBV7-6,TRBJ2-5
CASSLHRGQTYEQYF,TRBV6-5,-
CASRRTGNYGYTF,TRBV28,TRBJ1-2